This T cell receptor beta chain was sequenced in a study of blood T cells in healthy people across ages. Study outcomes and limitations: Naive and antigen-experienced cells were not separated, limiting conclusive comparison. Aged donors had fewer naive CD4+ cells and lower diversity than long-lived donors.

Turning to this clonotype: The antigen is unknown.

Alongside a J-beta primer mix, a sample-barcoded 5' primer served in a second PCR lasting 7 to 11 cycles. A template-switch adaptor containing 12 random nucleotides labeled each cDNA molecule. From the 5' RACE reads, TCRdb called clonotypes with MiXCR, one entry per CDR3 protein. The table shows about a million distinct CDR3 sequences, with roughly half occurring only once. The sequence was collected from a woman aged 55-70 years in good health. Sequenced material: blood.

In DNA, the CDR3 is TGTGCCAGCAACTCTACTAGCGGGAGGGCGGATACGCAGTATTTT. As protein: CASNSTSGRADTQYF. The V gene is TRBV27, the J gene TRBJ2-3; 13 bases map to TRBD2. Germline V gene data show CDR1 as MNHEY and CDR2 as SMNVEV (reference sequence). This CDR3 has 15 amino acids. V was clipped by 7 bases and J by 6 bases; unmatched bases: 7.